The 19 T cell receptor beta chains below come from one sample, sequenced in a study of HIV-infected children after antiretroviral therapy interruption. The TCR library was built from RNA with a 3' RACE protocol and unique molecular identifiers. MiXCR was run by TCRdb on the 3' RACE reads, yielding one entry per CDR3 protein. Here the sample spans some 41,000 distinct CDR3 sequences, about 6% being singletons. As to treatment: PENTA 11 planned treatment interruption arm or continuous ART arm. Here the sequenced sample was CD45RA+ CD4+ T cells from PBMCs, pooled from several time points, taken from a donor given antiretroviral therapy, either interrupted or continuous. Subset defined: naive CD4+ CD45RA+ CD45RO- T cells. Receptor source: a pool of human donors with HIV.

In this sample, this clonotype turned up many times. The genes are TRBV11-2 and TRBJ2-1; D unclear. V lost 4 bases and J 6 bases, leaving 7 bases between the germline ends. This CDR3 region has 12 residues. Germline CDR1 reads SGHAT; CDR2 reads FQNNGV. In nucleotides, the CDR3 is TGTGCCAGCAGCTCAGTTATCAATGAGCAGTTCTTC. Its protein is CASSSVINEQFF.

The J gene is TRBJ1-1, the V gene TRBV29-1, with 9 nucleotides matching TRBD1. The junction had 5 bases not matched to a gene; V was cut back by 7 bases and J by 2 bases. There are 13 residues in the CDR3. Germline assignment: CDR1 SQVTM and CDR2 ANQGSEA. Here the CDR3 reads CSADRGGNTEAFF. The CDR3 bases are TGCAGCGCCGACAGGGGGGGAAACACTGAAGCTTTCTTT.

This clonotype has a count of ten or more. The J gene is TRBJ1-1, the V gene TRBV7-3, with D unresolved. The CDR3 covers 13 residues. Germline-derived CDR1 and CDR2 are SGHTA and FQGTGA. The V end was cut by 3 bases, the J end by 3 bases, with 8 bases between. CDR3 coding DNA: TGTGCCAGCAGCTTGTTGCTCGACACTGAAGCTTTCTTT. Amino acids: CASSLLLDTEAFF.

This clonotype occurred many times. The chain combines TRBV5-4 with TRBJ2-5; TRBD2 agrees at 11 bases. The V segment lost 5 bases and the J segment 4 bases; nucleotides outside the gene matches: 1. The CDR3 is made up of 13 amino acids. Germline assignment: CDR1 SGHNT and CDR2 YYREEE (reference sequence). This CDR3 is CASRTSGVETQYF. The CDR3 DNA sequence: TGTGCCAGCAGGACTAGCGGGGTAGAGACCCAGTACTTC.

This clonotype was detected many times. The V and J genes are TRBV20-1 and TRBJ2-1, with a possible D match to TRBD2 (6 bases). The CDR3 consists of 14 residues. V lost 3 bases to trimming and J lost 2 bases, with 11 bases between them. The germline gives CDR1 DFQATT, CDR2 SNEGSKA (reference sequence). The CDR3 reads CSARGRSTYNEQFF. CDR3 coding DNA: TGCAGTGCTAGGGGGAGGAGCACCTACAATGAGCAGTTCTTC.

This clonotype was observed many times. The J gene is TRBJ2-4, the V gene TRBV4-1, with TRBD1 matching 7 bases. The CDR3 contains 13 residues. Germline-derived CDR1 and CDR2 are MGHRA and YSYEKL. J was trimmed by 11 bases and V by 3 bases; bases with no gene match: 7. The DNA for the CDR3 is TGCGCCAGCAGCCAGCCGACAGGGTCGGTTCAGTACTTC. As protein: CASSQPTGSVQYF.

This clonotype appeared many times. The chain is built from TRBV6-1 and TRBJ2-6, with TRBD1 matching 10 bases. With 5 bases clipped from V and 2 bases from J, the junction kept 9 bases outside the gene matches. The CDR3 is 18 residues long. Germline V gene sequence: CDR1 MNHNS, CDR2 SASEGT. CDR3: CASSPRWDRGPGANVLTF. DNA for the CDR3: TGTGCCAGCAGTCCCCGGTGGGACAGGGGACCTGGGGCCAACGTCCTGACTTTC.

This clonotype was seen repeatedly, ten times or more. The CDR3 reads CASSKAAWNFYEQYF. CDR3 DNA: TGTGCCAGCAGTAAAGCAGCCTGGAACTTTTACGAGCAGTACTTC. This chain joins TRBV6-2 or TRBV6-3 and TRBJ2-7; D remains unclear. V dropped 5 bases and J dropped 4 bases, with 18 bases sitting between them. The CDR3 covers 15 residues. Germline CDR1 reads MNHEY; CDR2 reads SVGEGT.

This clonotype was seen at least ten times. The V and J genes are TRBV28 and TRBJ2-1; 8 bases are shared with TRBD1. The CDR3 is made up of 15 amino acids. Germline V gene lookup returns CDR1 MDHEN and CDR2 SYDVKM. The ends lost 8 bases at V and 1 base at J; junction bases unmatched: 7. CDR3 sequence (DNA): TGTGCCAGCGGGGGGCAGGGGGCGTCCTACAATGAGCAGTTCTTC. Protein product: CASGGQGASYNEQFF.

At least ten counts were recorded for this clonotype. The J gene is TRBJ2-7, the V gene TRBV4-2; D possibly corresponds to TRBD2 (6 bases). Per germline, CDR1 LGHNA and CDR2 YNFKEQ. The CDR3 has 14 residues. V lost 4 bases and J 2 bases, leaving 12 bases between the germline ends. The CDR3 DNA sequence: TGTGCCAGCAGCCGAGGTAGCGGAACCTACGAGCAGTACTTC. Its translation is CASSRGSGTYEQYF.

The sample holds many counts of this clonotype. The V gene is TRBV4-3, the J gene TRBJ1-2; 8 nucleotides agree with TRBD1. Trimming cost V 4 bases and J 2 bases; bases outside gene matches: 3. The germline gives CDR1 LGHNA, CDR2 YSLEER. The CDR3 contains 14 residues. CDR3 region: CASSPGQGNYGYTF. CDR3 DNA sequence: TGCGCCAGCAGCCCAGGACAGGGAAACTATGGCTACACCTTC.

V usage is TRBV6-2 or TRBV6-3 and J usage is TRBJ1-4; D is unresolved. The V and J ends lost 2 bases and 7 bases respectively, with 11 bases between them. This CDR3 comprises 14 residues. Per germline, CDR1 MNHEY and CDR2 SVGEGT. The CDR3 spells CASSYAFRGEKLFF. The CDR3 bases are TGTGCCAGCAGTTACGCGTTCCGAGGTGAAAAACTGTTTTTT.

The chain has TRBV7-8 and TRBJ2-7, with D possibly TRBD2 on 6 matching bases. CDR1 is SGHVS and CDR2 is FQNEAQ in the germline V gene. The V end was cut by 5 bases, the J end by 7 bases, with 18 bases between. The CDR3 runs to 14 residues. Here the CDR3 DNA reads TGTGCCAGCAGCCCCGCGCGGGGCGGTCGGGAGCAGTACTTC. Translation: CASSPARGGREQYF.

There are many counts of this clonotype. The V gene is TRBV19, the J gene TRBJ1-5; possibly TRBD1 for D (6 bases). Germline V gene data show CDR1 as LNHDA and CDR2 as SQIVND (reference sequence). CDR3 size: 14 residues. Trimming removed 7 bases from V and 6 bases from J, with 16 bases in between. CDR3 DNA sequence: TGTGCCAGTACCAATTCAAGGGGGACTCAGCCCCAGCATTTT. The encoded protein is CASTNSRGTQPQHF.

V usage is TRBV5-1 and J usage is TRBJ2-5; no firm D call. The germline CDR1 and CDR2 sequences are SGHRS and YFSETQ. CDR3 size: 12 residues. The ends were cut back, 3 bases at V and 0 bases at J, with 3 bases in the middle. The chain's CDR3 is CASSSYQETQYF. CDR3 DNA sequence: TGCGCCAGCAGCTCGTACCAAGAGACCCAGTACTTC. Full variable domain (outside the CDR3, taken from reference TRBV5-1 and TRBJ2-5): KAGVTQTPRYLIKTRGQQVTLSCSPISGHRSVSWYQQTPGQGLQFLFEYFSETQRNKGNFPGRFSGRQFSNSRSEMNVSTLELGDSALYLCASSSYQETQYFGPGTRLLVL.

This clonotype was seen a handful of times. The chain links TRBV2 to TRBJ2-7; 8 positions match TRBD1. The CDR3 length is 12 residues. The trim removed 7 bases at V and 6 bases at J, leaving 5 bases unmatched. Germline V CDR1 and CDR2: SNHLY, FYNNEI. CDR3 protein: CASNRGIREQYF. CDR3 coding DNA: TGTGCCAGCAACAGGGGGATTCGCGAGCAGTACTTC.

The rearrangement uses TRBV4-1 and TRBJ2-1; 8 positions agree with TRBD1. Germline CDR1 and CDR2: MGHRA and YSYEKL. CDR3 length: 13 amino acids. J was trimmed by 12 bases and V by 3 bases; bases with no gene match: 7. The CDR3 nucleotides are TGCGCCAGCAGCCACCCCTTCGGACAGGGGCAGTTCTTC. This gives the protein CASSHPFGQGQFF.

This clonotype was detected ten times or more. The CDR3 coding sequence is TGTGCCAGCAGTGATGGGGTGAGGGGGGCGCGGGGCAATCAGCCCCAGCATTTT. This sequence encodes CASSDGVRGARGNQPQHF. The V and J genes are TRBV6-1 and TRBJ1-5; a weak D match, TRBD1 (6 bases). Germline CDR1 reads MNHNS; CDR2 reads SASEGT. V lost 3 bases and J lost 2, with 20 bases in between. The CDR3 extends over 18 amino acids.

This sequence joins TRBV6-6 and TRBJ2-5; D gene unclear. Looked up from germline, CDR1 is MNHNY and CDR2 is SVGAGI (reference sequence). The CDR3 extends over 15 amino acids. The germline V and J ends were trimmed by 5 bases and 6 bases, with 19 bases remaining between them. The CDR3 region is CASSPSSMGFKTQYF. CDR3 DNA sequence: TGTGCCAGCAGTCCCTCGTCAATGGGGTTTAAGACCCAGTACTTC.